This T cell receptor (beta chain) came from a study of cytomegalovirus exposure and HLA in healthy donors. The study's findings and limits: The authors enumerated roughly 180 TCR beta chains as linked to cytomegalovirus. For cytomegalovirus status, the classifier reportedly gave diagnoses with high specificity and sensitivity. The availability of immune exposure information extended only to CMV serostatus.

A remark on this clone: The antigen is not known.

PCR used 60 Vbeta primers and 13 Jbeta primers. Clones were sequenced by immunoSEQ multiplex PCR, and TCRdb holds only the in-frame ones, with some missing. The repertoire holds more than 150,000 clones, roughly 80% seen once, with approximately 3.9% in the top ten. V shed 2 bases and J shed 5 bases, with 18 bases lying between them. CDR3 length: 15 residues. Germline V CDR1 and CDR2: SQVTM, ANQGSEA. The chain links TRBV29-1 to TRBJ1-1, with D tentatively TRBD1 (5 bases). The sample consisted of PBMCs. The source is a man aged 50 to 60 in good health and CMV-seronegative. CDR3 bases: TGCAGCGTTGAATGGGGGGGGTTGCGGAGAACTGAAGCTTTCTTT. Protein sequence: CSVEWGGLRRTEAFF.